Below are 10 T cell receptor beta chains sequenced from a single sample in a study of a mutant IDH1 vaccine in newly diagnosed glioma. The sample's time point: week 23, last vaccination. Mutant IDH1 20-mer peptide, at 300 ug, made up each vaccine dose, with topical imiquimod. No antigen has been identified for these receptors. Some clones are missing from TCRdb's copy, which holds only in-frame ones; the method was immunoSEQ multiplex PCR. The table shows around 60,000 clones, with about 85% occurring only once. The sample was PBMCs, taken from a glioma patient whose treatment included an IDH1 peptide vaccine. These receptors were collected from a man aged 25 to 45 with glioma.

J is TRBJ2-2 and V is TRBV15; TRBD1 is a possible D gene (6 bases). Germline V gene lookup returns CDR1 LNHNV and CDR2 YYDKDF (reference sequence). The length of the CDR3 is 18 residues. V lost 1 base to trimming and J lost 1 base, with 16 bases between them. The CDR3 DNA reads as TGTGCCACCAGCAGAGCCAGGGGCCCACCGTTGAACACCGGGGAGCTGTTTTTT. As protein: CATSRARGPPLNTGELFF. Supplemented by reference TRBV15 and TRBJ2-2, the full variable domain reads DAMVIQNPRYQVTQFGKPVTLSCSQTLNHNVMYWYQQKSSQAPKLLFHYYDKDFNNEADTPDNFQSRRPNTSFCFLDIRSPGLGDTAMYLCATSRARGPPLNTGELFFGEGSRLTVL.

CDR3 in DNA: TGTGCCAGCAGCACCTCGGCCGAAAAACTGTTTTTT. Translated, it gives CASSTSAEKLFF. The chain couples TRBV7-9 to TRBJ1-4; D unresolved. V was pared by 5 bases and J by 8 bases, with 9 bases between. Germline V gives CDR1 SEHNR, CDR2 FQNEAQ (reference sequence). The CDR3 covers 12 residues.

The genes are TRBV19 and TRBJ1-1; D ambiguous. Germline V gene data show CDR1 as LNHDA and CDR2 as SQIVND (reference sequence). The CDR3 is made up of 13 amino acids. Trimming cost V 3 bases and J 3 bases, with 8 bases left between them. CDR3 in DNA: TGTGCCAGTAGTATCCAGGCAGACACTGAAGCTTTCTTT. This translates into CASSIQADTEAFF.

This chain links TRBV2 with TRBJ1-6; 8 bases are shared with TRBD1. The CDR3 spans 16 residues. CDR1 SNHLY and CDR2 FYNNEI come from the germline V gene. The J segment lost 6 bases and the V segment lost 4 bases, leaving 8 bases of the junction unmatched. CDR3: CASSGTGTGRNSPLHF. The CDR3 DNA reads as TGTGCCAGCAGTGGGACCGGGACAGGTCGTAATTCACCCCTCCACTTT.

A single count supports this clone. The chain's CDR3 is CASSPWEEGVYEQYF. CDR3 nucleotide sequence: TGTGCCAGCAGCCCTTGGGAGGAGGGGGTCTACGAGCAGTACTTC. The chain has TRBV5-6 and TRBJ2-7; either TRBD1 or TRBD2 may supply D (6 bases each). This CDR3 is built from 15 residues. Germline CDR1 reads SGHDT; CDR2 reads YYEEEE. V lost 4 bases to trimming and J lost 3 bases, with 17 bases between them.

This chain joins TRBV4-1 and TRBJ2-7, with TRBD1 matching 7 bases. The trim removed 5 bases at V and 3 bases at J, leaving 4 bases unmatched. Germline CDR1 is MGHRA and CDR2 is YSYEKL. This CDR3 comprises 13 residues. The CDR3 DNA is TGCGCCAGCAGCGTTGGACAGGACTACGAGCAGTACTTC. This codes for CASSVGQDYEQYF.

This rearrangement joins TRBV18 to TRBJ2-4, with D perhaps being TRBD1 or TRBD2 (5 bases each). The V gene's germline CDR1 is KGHSH and CDR2 LQKENI. V was trimmed by 1 base and J by 8 bases, leaving 15 bases between them. This CDR3 spans 15 amino acids. The CDR3 is CASSPREGLLDIQYF. As DNA, the CDR3 is TGTGCCAGCTCACCACGTGAGGGGCTCCTGGACATTCAGTACTTC.

This chain joins TRBV5-1 and TRBJ2-7, with D maybe TRBD2 (6 bases). CDR1 and CDR2 from the germline V gene are SGHRS and YFSETQ. CDR3 length equals 15 residues. Trimming took 0 bases from V and 5 from J, leaving 15 bases between them. The CDR3: CASSLGRGRIHEQYF. CDR3 nucleotide sequence: TGCGCCAGCAGCTTGGGCCGAGGGAGGATCCACGAGCAGTACTTC.

Here the CDR3 reads CASSLDPGHPSPQHF. CDR3 nucleotide sequence: TGTGCCAGCAGCTTAGACCCGGGGCACCCAAGCCCCCAGCATTTT. The chain combines TRBV7-6 with TRBJ1-5; D possibly corresponds to TRBD1 (5 bases). The ends were cut back, 1 base at V and 10 bases at J, with 17 bases in the middle. Looked up from germline, CDR1 is SGHVS and CDR2 is FNYEAQ. This CDR3 comprises 15 residues.

This sequence joins TRBV19 and TRBJ1-5, with 7 bases aligning to TRBD1. Per the germline V gene, CDR1 is LNHDA and CDR2 is SQIVND (reference sequence). This CDR3 is 14 amino acids long. With 8 bases clipped from V and 1 base from J, the junction kept 5 bases outside the gene matches. CDR3 sequence: CASYTTGSNQPQHF. The CDR3 DNA follows: TGTGCCAGTTACACGACAGGGAGCAATCAGCCCCAGCATTTT.